This entry lists 16 T cell receptor beta chains sequenced from one sample in a study of blood T cell repertoires in COVID-19. TCRdb's copy holds only in-frame clones and misses some; the assay was immunoSEQ multiplex PCR. Among 200,000 to 250,000 clones listed, 88% were seen once. The sequenced sample was peripheral blood. Receptors originate from a woman aged 55-75 years with acute or convalescent COVID-19.

The chain is built from TRBV9 and TRBJ2-7, with 11 bases fitting TRBD1. The V gene end was trimmed by 4 bases and the J gene end by 7 bases; junction bases not matched to a gene: 4. From germline, CDR1 is SGDLS and CDR2 YYNGEE. The CDR3 is 13 residues long. CDR3 sequence: CASSPRDRGEQYF. CDR3 in DNA: TGTGCCAGCAGCCCCCGGGACAGGGGGGAGCAGTACTTC.

This clone showed up just a few times. J is TRBJ1-2 and V is TRBV27, with 8 bases identical to TRBD1. Germline assignment: CDR1 MNHEY and CDR2 SMNVEV (reference sequence). With 5 bases clipped from V and 8 bases from J, the junction kept 10 bases outside the gene matches. This CDR3 has 14 amino acids. The CDR3 spells CASSLFRGLEGYTF. The CDR3 region has the DNA TGTGCCAGCAGTCTCTTCAGGGGGCTCGAGGGCTACACCTTC.

The rearrangement joins TRBV6-5 to TRBJ1-4, with 7 positions matching TRBD1. This CDR3 is 14 amino acids long. Germline assignment: CDR1 MNHEY and CDR2 SVGAGI. The CDR3 nucleotides read TGTGGATTAGGGGGCCTTGGGACTAATGAAAAACTGTTTTTT. It codes for CGLGGLGTNEKLFF.

The chain uses TRBV7-2 and TRBJ1-1; the match to TRBD1 covers 7 bases. The CDR3 has 16 residues. Germline V gives CDR1 SGHTA, CDR2 FQGNSA. V shed 5 bases and J 2 bases; nucleotides not matched to a gene: 11. The CDR3 DNA sequence: TGTGCCAGCAGCCCGACAGGGTTAGTCTCAAACACTGAAGCTTTCTTT. This gives the protein CASSPTGLVSNTEAFF.

The chain carries TRBV6-5 and TRBJ1-5, with a possible D match to TRBD1 (6 bases). The ends were cut back, 6 bases at V and 3 bases at J, with 15 bases in the middle. Germline assignment: CDR1 MNHEY and CDR2 SVGAGI. CDR3 size: 15 residues. The DNA for the CDR3 is TGTGCCAGCAGGCCCCGAGGGGGTATCAATCAGCCCCAGCATTTT. Amino acid sequence: CASRPRGGINQPQHF.

This clone was counted only a few times. The gene calls are TRBV19 and TRBJ1-2, with 9 bases matching TRBD1. Looked up from germline, CDR1 is LNHDA and CDR2 is SQIVND (reference sequence). The J segment lost 10 bases and the V segment lost 10 bases, leaving 25 bases of the junction unmatched. The CDR3 loop spans 17 amino acids. CDR3 region: CATDRGTGRTGGELYTF. The CDR3, as DNA: TGTGCCACAGACCGAGGGACAGGGAGAACCGGCGGGGAACTCTACACCTTC.

Concerning this clone: Other DNA sequences of this sample code for an identical CDR3. The chain has TRBV19 and TRBJ1-3; 8 bases line up with TRBD1. J gave up 4 bases and V 4 bases, and 0 bases lay outside the gene matches. The CDR3 length is 13 residues. Germline V gene data show CDR1 as LNHDA and CDR2 as SQIVND (reference sequence). CDR3 in amino acids: CASSTGGGNTIYF. The DNA for the CDR3 is TGTGCCAGTAGTACAGGGGGCGGAAACACCATATATTTT.

The chain links TRBV5-1 to TRBJ2-1, with 8 bases that match TRBD2. Germline CDR1 reads SGHRS; CDR2 reads YFSETQ. This CDR3 spans 15 amino acids. J lost 0 bases, V lost 7 bases, and 6 bases had no gene match. This chain's CDR3 is CASQISGTSYNEQFF. CDR3 coding DNA: TGCGCCAGCCAGATTAGCGGGACCTCCTACAATGAGCAGTTCTTC. Full variable domain (missing parts from reference TRBV5-1 and TRBJ2-1): KAGVTQTPRYLIKTRGQQVTLSCSPISGHRSVSWYQQTPGQGLQFLFEYFSETQRNKGNFPGRFSGRQFSNSRSEMNVSTLELGDSALYLCASQISGTSYNEQFFGPGTRLTVL.

CDR3 DNA: TGCGCCAGCAGTGGAGGTAGCGGGAGGCTCTACGAGCAGTACTTC. It is translated as CASSGGSGRLYEQYF. This chain links TRBV10-1 with TRBJ2-7; 10 positions agree with TRBD2. CDR1 and CDR2 from the germline V gene are WNHNN and SYGVQD (reference sequence). The length of the CDR3 is 15 residues. V was clipped by 4 bases and J by 3 bases; unmatched bases: 6.

The chain is built from TRBV18 and TRBJ1-3, with TRBD1 identical over 10 bases. Germline V gene data show CDR1 as KGHSH and CDR2 as LQKENI. The CDR3 is 17 residues long. With 2 bases clipped from V and 6 bases from J, the junction kept 10 bases outside the gene matches. The CDR3 nucleotides are TGTGCCAGCTCACCATCCTCAGACAGGGGGCGGAAAAACACCATATATTTT. Its protein product is CASSPSSDRGRKNTIYF.

The sample holds one count of this clone. The chain is built from TRBV10-3 and TRBJ2-1; D perhaps matches TRBD1 (5 bases). The CDR3 spans 14 residues. From germline, CDR1 is ENHRY and CDR2 SYGVKD. The V gene lost 8 bases and the J gene lost 0 bases, with 11 bases spanning the gap. The CDR3 sequence: CAILDTSSYNEQFF. In nucleotides, the CDR3 is TGTGCCATCCTGGACACGAGCTCCTACAATGAGCAGTTCTTC.

The rearrangement joins TRBV29-1 to TRBJ2-7, with 9 positions matching TRBD2. The germline CDR1 and CDR2 sequences are SQVTM and ANQGSEA. This CDR3 comprises 14 residues. Germline trimming cut 4 bases from V and 1 base from J; bases unmatched to any gene: 5. CDR3 loop: CSVVRTSVSYEQYF. In nucleotides, the CDR3 is TGCAGCGTTGTCCGGACTAGCGTATCCTACGAGCAGTACTTC.

The J gene is TRBJ1-5, the V gene TRBV6-6; maybe TRBD1 (5 bases). This CDR3 has 13 amino acids. V was shortened by 5 bases and J by 3 bases, with 8 bases between the two germline ends. The germline V gene encodes CDR1 MNHNY and CDR2 SVGAGI (reference sequence). Written as DNA, the CDR3 is TGTGCCAGCAGTAATGGACACAATCAGCCCCAGCATTTT. Translation: CASSNGHNQPQHF.

V and J are TRBV5-1 and TRBJ2-1; 8 bases agree with TRBD1. The junction had 5 bases not matched to a gene; V was cut back by 6 bases and J by 0 bases. Germline V gene data show CDR1 as SGHRS and CDR2 as YFSETQ. The CDR3 is made up of 15 amino acids. CDR3 in amino acids: CASTRDRSSYNEQFF. The CDR3 DNA reads as TGCGCCAGCACCCGGGACAGGAGCTCCTACAATGAGCAGTTCTTC.

J is TRBJ1-5 and V is TRBV27; tentatively, D is TRBD1 (5 bases). The CDR3 consists of 14 residues. The V end lost 7 bases, the J end lost 6 bases, and 16 bases lay between the germline ends. The V gene's germline CDR1 is MNHEY and CDR2 SMNVEV (reference sequence). The DNA of the CDR3 is TGTGCCAGCACCCGATGGGGAGGGACTCAGCCCCAGCATTTT. Amino acids: CASTRWGGTQPQHF.

The V and J genes are TRBV19 and TRBJ1-4; D gene uncertain. CDR1 is LNHDA, CDR2 SQIVND, per germline (reference sequence). Trimming pared 6 bases from V and 0 bases from J, leaving 5 bases between. The CDR3 has 13 residues. CDR3 amino acids: CASSRTTNEKLFF. CDR3 sequence (DNA): TGTGCCAGTAGCAGAACAACTAATGAAAAACTGTTTTTT.